The entry that follows covers one TCR beta chain sequence. These data are taken from a study of blood T cell repertoires in COVID-19. About the study: The samples span acute and convalescent COVID-19 from the United States, Italy and Spain.

Trimming cost V 2 bases and J 5 bases, with 19 bases left between them. The CDR3 has 16 amino acids. Germline lookup yields CDR1 SGHNT and CDR2 YYREEE (reference sequence). Generated by immunoSEQ multiplex PCR, the TCRdb table keeps only in-frame clones and is missing some. The sample contains around 380,000 clones, 81% of which appear only once. The sequence derives from a human donor with acute or convalescent COVID-19. The donor label of this sample is uncertain. Sequences were obtained from peripheral blood. V is TRBV5-4 and J is TRBJ2-5; tentatively, D is TRBD1 (5 bases). The CDR3 loop reads CASSFPGPDSGETQYF. Here the CDR3 DNA reads TGTGCCAGCAGCTTCCCCGGACCAGACAGTGGGGAGACCCAGTACTTC. The full variable domain, rest sourced from reference TRBV5-4 and TRBJ2-5, is ETGVTQSPTHLIKTRGQQVTLRCSSQSGHNTVSWYQQALGQGPQFIFQYYREEENGRGNFPPRFSGLQFPNYSSELNVNALELDDSALYLCASSFPGPDSGETQYFGPGTRLLVL.